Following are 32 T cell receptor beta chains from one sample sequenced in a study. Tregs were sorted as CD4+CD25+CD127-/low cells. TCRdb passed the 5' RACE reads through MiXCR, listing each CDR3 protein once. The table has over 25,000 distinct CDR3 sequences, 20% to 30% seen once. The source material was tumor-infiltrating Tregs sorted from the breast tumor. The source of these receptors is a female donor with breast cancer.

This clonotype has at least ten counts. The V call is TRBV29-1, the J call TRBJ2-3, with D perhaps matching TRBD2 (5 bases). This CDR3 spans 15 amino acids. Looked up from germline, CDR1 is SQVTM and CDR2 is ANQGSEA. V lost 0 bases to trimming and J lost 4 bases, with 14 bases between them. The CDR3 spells CSVEDQEGSPDTQYF. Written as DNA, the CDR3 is TGCAGCGTTGAAGATCAGGAAGGGAGTCCAGATACGCAGTATTTT.

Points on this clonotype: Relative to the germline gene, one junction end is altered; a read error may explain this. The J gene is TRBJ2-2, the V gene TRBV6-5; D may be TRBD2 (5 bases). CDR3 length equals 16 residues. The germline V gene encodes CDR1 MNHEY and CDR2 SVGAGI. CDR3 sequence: CASSVSPDLNTGELLF. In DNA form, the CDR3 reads TGTGCCAGCAGTGTCTCCCCAGACCTGAACACCGGGGAGCTGCTTTTT.

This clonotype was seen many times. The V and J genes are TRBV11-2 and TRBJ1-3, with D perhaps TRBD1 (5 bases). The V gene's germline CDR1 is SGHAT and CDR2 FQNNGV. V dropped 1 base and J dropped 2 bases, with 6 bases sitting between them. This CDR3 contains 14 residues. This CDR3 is CASSLGGAGNTIYF. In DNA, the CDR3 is TGTGCCAGCAGCTTAGGGGGGGCTGGAAACACCATATATTTT.

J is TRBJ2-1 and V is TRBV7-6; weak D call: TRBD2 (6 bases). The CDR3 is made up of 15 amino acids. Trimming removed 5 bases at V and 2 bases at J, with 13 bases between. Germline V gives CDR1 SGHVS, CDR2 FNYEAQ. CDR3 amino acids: CASSQQGRTYNEQFF. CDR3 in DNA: TGTGCCAGCAGCCAGCAAGGGAGGACCTACAATGAGCAGTTCTTC.

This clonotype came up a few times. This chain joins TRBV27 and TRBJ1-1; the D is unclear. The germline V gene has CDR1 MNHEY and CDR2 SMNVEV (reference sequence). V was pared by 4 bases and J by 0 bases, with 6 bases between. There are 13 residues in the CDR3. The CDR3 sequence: CASSWGMNTEAFF. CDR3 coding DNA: TGTGCCAGCAGTTGGGGAATGAACACTGAAGCTTTCTTT.

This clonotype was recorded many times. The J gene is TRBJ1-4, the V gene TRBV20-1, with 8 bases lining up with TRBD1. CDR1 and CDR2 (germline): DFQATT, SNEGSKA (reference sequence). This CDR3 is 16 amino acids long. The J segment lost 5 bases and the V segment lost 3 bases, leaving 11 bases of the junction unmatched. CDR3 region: CSASLGQAYLNEKLFF. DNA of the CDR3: TGCAGTGCTAGCCTGGGACAGGCCTACCTGAATGAAAAACTGTTTTTT.

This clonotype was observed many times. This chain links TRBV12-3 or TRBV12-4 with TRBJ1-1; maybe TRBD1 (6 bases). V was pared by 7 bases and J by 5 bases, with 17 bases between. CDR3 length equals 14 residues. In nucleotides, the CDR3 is TGTGCCAGCACTGGGAGAGGGGGAGGGACTGAAGCTTTCTTT. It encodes CASTGRGGGTEAFF.

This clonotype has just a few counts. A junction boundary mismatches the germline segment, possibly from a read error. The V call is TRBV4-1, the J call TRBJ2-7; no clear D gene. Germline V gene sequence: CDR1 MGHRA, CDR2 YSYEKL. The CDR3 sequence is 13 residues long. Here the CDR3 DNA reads TGCGCCCGCAGCCCCGGTCCCGGCTACGAGCAGTACTTC. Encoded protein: CARSPGPGYEQYF.

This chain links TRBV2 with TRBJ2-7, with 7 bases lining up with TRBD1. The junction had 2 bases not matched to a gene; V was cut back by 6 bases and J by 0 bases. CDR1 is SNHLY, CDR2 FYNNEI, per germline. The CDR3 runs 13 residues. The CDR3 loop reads CASRDRSSYEQYF. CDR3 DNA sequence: TGTGCCAGCAGGGACAGGTCCTCCTACGAGCAGTACTTC.

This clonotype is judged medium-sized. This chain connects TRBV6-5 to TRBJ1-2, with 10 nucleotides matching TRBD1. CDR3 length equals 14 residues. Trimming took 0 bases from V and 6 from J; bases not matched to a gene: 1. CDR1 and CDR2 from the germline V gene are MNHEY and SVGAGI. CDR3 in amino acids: CASSYSGQGDGYTF. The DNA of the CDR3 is TGTGCCAGCAGTTACTCCGGACAGGGGGATGGCTACACCTTC.

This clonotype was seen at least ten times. The chain's CDR3 is CAISEGTGVRYGYTF. For the CDR3, the DNA is TGTGCCATCAGTGAGGGGACAGGGGTTAGATATGGCTACACCTTC. The chain uses TRBV10-3 and TRBJ1-2; TRBD1 matches at 10 bases. V was clipped by 2 bases and J by 5 bases; unmatched bases: 5. CDR1 ENHRY and CDR2 SYGVKD come from the germline V gene. The CDR3 has 15 amino acids.

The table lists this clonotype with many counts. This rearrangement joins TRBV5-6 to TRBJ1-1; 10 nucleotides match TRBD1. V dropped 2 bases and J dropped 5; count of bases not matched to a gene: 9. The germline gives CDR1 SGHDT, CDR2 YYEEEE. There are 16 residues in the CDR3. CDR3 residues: CASSFVRDRGRTEAFF. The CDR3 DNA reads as TGTGCCAGCAGCTTTGTGAGGGACAGGGGTCGTACTGAAGCTTTCTTT.

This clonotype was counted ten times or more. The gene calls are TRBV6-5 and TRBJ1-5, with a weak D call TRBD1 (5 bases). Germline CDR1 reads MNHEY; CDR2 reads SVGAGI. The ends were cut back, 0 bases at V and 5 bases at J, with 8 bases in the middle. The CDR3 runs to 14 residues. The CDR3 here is CASSYSQGYQPQHF. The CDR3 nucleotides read TGTGCCAGCAGTTACTCTCAGGGTTATCAGCCCCAGCATTTT.

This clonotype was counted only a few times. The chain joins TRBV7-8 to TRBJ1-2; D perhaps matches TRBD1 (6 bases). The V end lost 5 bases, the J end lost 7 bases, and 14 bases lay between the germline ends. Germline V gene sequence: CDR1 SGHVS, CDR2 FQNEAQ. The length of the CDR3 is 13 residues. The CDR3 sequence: CASSQQGSGGYTF. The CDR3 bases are TGTGCCAGCAGCCAACAGGGCTCGGGTGGCTACACCTTC.

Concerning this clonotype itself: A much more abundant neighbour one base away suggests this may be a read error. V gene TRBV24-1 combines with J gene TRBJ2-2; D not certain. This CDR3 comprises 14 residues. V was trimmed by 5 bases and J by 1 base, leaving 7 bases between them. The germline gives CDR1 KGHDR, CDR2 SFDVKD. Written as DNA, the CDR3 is TGTGCCACCAGTGCCAGACAGAACACCGGGGAGCTGTTTTTT. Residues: CATSARQNTGELFF.

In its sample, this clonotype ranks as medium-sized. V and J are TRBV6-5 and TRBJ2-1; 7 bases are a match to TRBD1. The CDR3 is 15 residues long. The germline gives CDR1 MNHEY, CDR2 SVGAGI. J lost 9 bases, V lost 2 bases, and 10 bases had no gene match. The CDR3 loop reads CASSYEDTGESEQFF. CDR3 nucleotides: TGTGCCAGCAGTTACGAGGATACAGGGGAGAGTGAGCAGTTCTTC.

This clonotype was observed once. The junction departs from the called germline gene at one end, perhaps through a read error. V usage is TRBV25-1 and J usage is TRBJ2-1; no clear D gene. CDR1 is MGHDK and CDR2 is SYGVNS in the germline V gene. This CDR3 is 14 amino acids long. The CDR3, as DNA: TGTGCCAGCAATGAATTTGGTAGCCTCAATGAGCAGTTCTTC. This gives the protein CASNEFGSLNEQFF.

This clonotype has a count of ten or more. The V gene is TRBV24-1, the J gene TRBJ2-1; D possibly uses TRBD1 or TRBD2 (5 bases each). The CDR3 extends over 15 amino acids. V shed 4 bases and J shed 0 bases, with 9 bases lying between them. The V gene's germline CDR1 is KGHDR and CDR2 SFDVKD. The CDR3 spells CATSDRDRSYNEQFF. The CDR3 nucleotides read TGTGCCACCAGTGACCGGGACCGCTCCTACAATGAGCAGTTCTTC.

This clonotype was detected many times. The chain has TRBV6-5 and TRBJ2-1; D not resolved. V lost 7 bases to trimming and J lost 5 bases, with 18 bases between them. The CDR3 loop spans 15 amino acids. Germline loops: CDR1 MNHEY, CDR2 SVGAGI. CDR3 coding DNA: TGTGCCAGCAAACCCGGCGGATTCGAAGACAATGAGCAGTTCTTC. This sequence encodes CASKPGGFEDNEQFF.

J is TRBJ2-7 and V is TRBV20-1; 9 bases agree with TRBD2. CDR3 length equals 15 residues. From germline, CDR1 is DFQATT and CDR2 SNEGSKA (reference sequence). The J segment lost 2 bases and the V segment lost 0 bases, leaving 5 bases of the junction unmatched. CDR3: CSARDSGRQTYEQYF. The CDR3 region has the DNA TGCAGTGCTAGAGACAGCGGGAGGCAAACCTACGAGCAGTACTTC.

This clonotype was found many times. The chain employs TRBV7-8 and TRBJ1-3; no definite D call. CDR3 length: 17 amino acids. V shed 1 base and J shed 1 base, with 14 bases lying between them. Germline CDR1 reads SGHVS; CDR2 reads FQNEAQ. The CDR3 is CASSLGGGVLSGNTIYF. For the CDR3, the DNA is TGTGCCAGCAGCTTAGGGGGTGGGGTGCTGTCTGGAAACACCATATATTTT.

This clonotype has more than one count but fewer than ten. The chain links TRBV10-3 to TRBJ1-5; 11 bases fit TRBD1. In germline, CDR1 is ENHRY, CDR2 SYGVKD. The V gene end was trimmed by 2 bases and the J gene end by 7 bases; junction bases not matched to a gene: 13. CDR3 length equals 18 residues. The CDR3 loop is CAISEKLGDRGRGQPQHF. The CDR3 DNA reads TGTGCCATCAGTGAGAAATTGGGGGACAGGGGGAGAGGCCAGCCCCAGCATTTT.

In nucleotides, the CDR3 is TGTGCCAGCAGCGTAGGATCAGGGGGCACTGAAGCTTTCTTT. Translation: CASSVGSGGTEAFF. V gene TRBV9 combines with J gene TRBJ1-1; 7 nucleotides align to TRBD1. V lost 0 bases to trimming and J lost 4 bases; unmatched junction nucleotides: 3. This CDR3 is built from 14 residues. Looked up from germline, CDR1 is SGDLS and CDR2 is YYNGEE.

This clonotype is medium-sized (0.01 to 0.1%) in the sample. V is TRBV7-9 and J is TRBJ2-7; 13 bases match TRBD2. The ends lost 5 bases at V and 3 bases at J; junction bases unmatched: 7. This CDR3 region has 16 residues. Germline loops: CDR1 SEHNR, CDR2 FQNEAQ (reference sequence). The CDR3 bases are TGTGCCAGCAGCCCACGGACTAGCGGGAGTGTCTACGAGCAGTACTTC. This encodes CASSPRTSGSVYEQYF.

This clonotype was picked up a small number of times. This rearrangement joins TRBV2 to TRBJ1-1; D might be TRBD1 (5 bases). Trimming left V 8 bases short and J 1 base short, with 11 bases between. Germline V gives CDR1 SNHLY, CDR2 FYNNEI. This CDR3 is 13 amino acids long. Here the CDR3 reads CASPVGGNTEAFF. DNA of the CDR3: TGTGCCAGCCCCGTTGGGGGGAACACTGAAGCTTTCTTT.

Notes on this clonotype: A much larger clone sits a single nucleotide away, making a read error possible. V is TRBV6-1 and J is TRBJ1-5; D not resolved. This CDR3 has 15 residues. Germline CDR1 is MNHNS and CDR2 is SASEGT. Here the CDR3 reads CASSGFAGSYQPRHF. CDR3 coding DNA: TGTGCCAGCAGTGGATTCGCAGGCTCCTATCAGCCCCGGCATTTT.

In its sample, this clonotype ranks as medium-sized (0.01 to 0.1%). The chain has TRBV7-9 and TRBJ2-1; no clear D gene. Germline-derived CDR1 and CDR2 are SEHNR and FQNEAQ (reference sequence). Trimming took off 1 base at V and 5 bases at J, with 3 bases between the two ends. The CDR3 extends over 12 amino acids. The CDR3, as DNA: TGTGCCAGCAGCTTAGAAGACAATGAGCAGTTCTTC. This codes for CASSLEDNEQFF.

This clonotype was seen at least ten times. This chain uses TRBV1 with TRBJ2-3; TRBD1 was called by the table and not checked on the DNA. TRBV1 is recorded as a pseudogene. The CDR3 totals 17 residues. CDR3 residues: CTSSQVRDQKVTDTQYF. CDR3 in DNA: TGCACCAGCAGCCAAGTCCGGGACCAAAAAGTCACAGATACGCAGTATTTT.

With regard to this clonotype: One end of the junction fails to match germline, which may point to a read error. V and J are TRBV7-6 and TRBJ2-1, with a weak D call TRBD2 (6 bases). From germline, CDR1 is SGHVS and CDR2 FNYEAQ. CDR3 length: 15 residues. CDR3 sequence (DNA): TGTGCCAGCAGCCAACAAGGGAGGACCTACAATGGGCAGTTCTTC. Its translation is CASSQQGRTYNGQFF.

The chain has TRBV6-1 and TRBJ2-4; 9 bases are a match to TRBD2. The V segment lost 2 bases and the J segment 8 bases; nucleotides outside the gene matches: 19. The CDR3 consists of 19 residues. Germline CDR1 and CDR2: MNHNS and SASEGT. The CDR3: CASSEPASGAARAEHIQYF. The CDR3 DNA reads TGTGCCAGCAGTGAACCGGCTAGCGGGGCGGCCCGGGCCGAACACATTCAGTACTTC.

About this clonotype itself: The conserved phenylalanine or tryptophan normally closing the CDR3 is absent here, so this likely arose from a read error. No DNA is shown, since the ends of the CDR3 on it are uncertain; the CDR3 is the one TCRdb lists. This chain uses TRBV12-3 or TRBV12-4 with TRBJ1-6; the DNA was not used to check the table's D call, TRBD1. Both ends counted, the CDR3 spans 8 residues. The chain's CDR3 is CAATSDPG.

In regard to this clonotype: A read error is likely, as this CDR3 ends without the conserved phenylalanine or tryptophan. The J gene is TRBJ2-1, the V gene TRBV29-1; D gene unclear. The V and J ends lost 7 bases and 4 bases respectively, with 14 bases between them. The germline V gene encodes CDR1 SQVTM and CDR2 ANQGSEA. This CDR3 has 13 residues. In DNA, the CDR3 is TGCAGCGCTGGCCCGACACGATACAATGAGCAGTTCCTC. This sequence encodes CSAGPTRYNEQFL.